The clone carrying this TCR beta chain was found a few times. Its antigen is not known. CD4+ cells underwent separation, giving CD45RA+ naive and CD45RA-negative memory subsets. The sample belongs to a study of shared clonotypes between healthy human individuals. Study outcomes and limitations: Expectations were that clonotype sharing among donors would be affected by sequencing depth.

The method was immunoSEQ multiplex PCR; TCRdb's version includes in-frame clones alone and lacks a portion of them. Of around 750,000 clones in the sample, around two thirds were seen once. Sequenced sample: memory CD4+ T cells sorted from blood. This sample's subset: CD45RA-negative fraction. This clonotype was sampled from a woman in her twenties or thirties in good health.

CDR3 DNA sequence: TGTGCCAGCAGTGGGGGGGGACTAGCGGGTAGGGATGAGCAGTTCTTC. Encoded protein: CASSGGGLAGRDEQFF. The chain recombines TRBV6-1 with TRBJ2-1; 12 nucleotides agree with TRBD2. The V gene end was trimmed by 4 bases and the J gene end by 8 bases; junction bases not matched to a gene: 9. Germline V CDR1 and CDR2: MNHNS, SASEGT. The length of the CDR3 is 16 residues.